These 23 T cell receptor beta chains originate from one sample sequenced in a study of T cells in narcolepsy (dated by TCRdb to about 2018). The library was built by means of the immunoSEQ multiplex PCR assay. As stored in TCRdb, this immuneACCESS dataset retains in-frame rearrangements with V and J assigned. A fraction of the clones does not appear; measured against another copy, unresolved V genes explain less than half of the discrepancy, and the remainder lacks a known reason. The sample data list around 31,000 clones, and around 83% of these were observed just once. The ten largest clones capture around 2.6% of the sample. The sequencing sample was made of CD45RA- memory CD4+ T cells from PBMCs. What the cell subset or site label conveys for this sample: memory T cells sorted ex vivo from peripheral blood. Receptors originate from a human donor with narcolepsy.

The CDR3 DNA reads as TGTGCCAGCAGCCGGGGACCGGAAAACGATACGCAGTATTTT. Its protein is CASSRGPENDTQYF. The J gene is TRBJ2-3, the V gene TRBV7-3, with D perhaps being TRBD1 or TRBD2 (5 bases each). Trimming stripped 5 bases from V and 6 bases from J, with 15 bases between. The CDR3 is 14 amino acids. Per germline, CDR1 SGHTA and CDR2 FQGTGA.

The V and J genes are TRBV4-3 and TRBJ2-4; the match to TRBD1 covers 7 bases. CDR3 length: 13 residues. Trimming at V came to 1 base and at J to 7 bases, leaving 1 base not matched to a gene. Per the germline V gene, CDR1 is LGHNA and CDR2 is YSLEER. CDR3 protein: CASSQVQGNIQYF. CDR3 DNA sequence: TGCGCCAGCAGCCAAGTACAGGGGAACATTCAGTACTTC.

The J gene is TRBJ2-2, the V gene TRBV7-3; no firm D call. Germline values: CDR1 SGHTA, CDR2 FQGTGA. This CDR3 has 13 amino acids. The germline V and J ends were trimmed by 5 bases and 7 bases, with 11 bases remaining between them. The CDR3 coding sequence is TGTGCCAGCAGCATTAACGAAGGCGGGGAGCTGTTTTTT. Encoded protein: CASSINEGGELFF.

V and J are TRBV28 and TRBJ2-7; D possibly corresponds to TRBD2 (6 bases). This CDR3 has 16 residues. The ends were cut back, 4 bases at V and 4 bases at J, with 20 bases in the middle. The germline V gene has CDR1 MDHEN and CDR2 SYDVKM. The chain's CDR3 is CASSSPGVGLGYEQYF. CDR3 nucleotides: TGTGCCAGCAGTTCGCCGGGGGTGGGCTTAGGGTACGAGCAGTACTTC.

The chain joins TRBV9 to TRBJ2-2; the D gene could be TRBD1 or TRBD2 (5 bases each). Trimming took off 3 bases at V and 6 bases at J, with 12 bases between the two ends. Germline assignment: CDR1 SGDLS and CDR2 YYNGEE. The CDR3 is 14 amino acids. The CDR3 sequence: CASSAIQGPGELFF. In nucleotides, the CDR3 is TGTGCCAGCAGCGCCATTCAGGGACCCGGGGAGCTGTTTTTT. The full variable domain, in which reference TRBV9 and TRBJ2-2 provide the parts outside the CDR3, is DSGVTQTPKHLITATGQRVTLRCSPRSGDLSVYWYQQSLDQGLQFLIQYYNGEERAKGNILERFSAQQFPDLHSELNLSSLELGDSALYFCASSAIQGPGELFFGEGSRLTVL.

The rearrangement uses TRBV14 and TRBJ2-3; 10 nucleotides agree with TRBD2. V lost 1 base, J lost 3 bases, and 4 bases stayed unmatched. The CDR3 is made up of 16 amino acids. Germline V gene data show CDR1 as SGHDN and CDR2 as FVKESK. For the CDR3, the DNA is TGTGCCAGCAGCCAAGGGCTAGCGGGAGTGACAGATACGCAGTATTTT. Protein: CASSQGLAGVTDTQYF.

This sequence joins TRBV7-9 and TRBJ2-7; D is possibly TRBD2 (6 bases). This CDR3 contains 14 residues. Germline CDR1 reads SEHNR; CDR2 reads FQNEAQ (reference sequence). Trimming pared 5 bases from V and 3 bases from J, leaving 14 bases between. This CDR3 reads CASSELGGIYEQYF. DNA for the CDR3: TGTGCCAGCAGCGAACTGGGCGGGATCTACGAGCAGTACTTC.

The CDR3 spells CASSLAGGLKNIQYF. CDR3 in DNA: TGTGCCAGCAGCTTGGCGGGGGGACTTAAAAACATTCAGTACTTC. The chain carries TRBV5-4 and TRBJ2-4; the match to TRBD2 covers 7 bases. Germline-derived CDR1 and CDR2 are SGHNT and YYREEE (reference sequence). V was clipped by 0 bases and J by 4 bases; unmatched bases: 4. CDR3 length: 15 residues.

The chain recombines TRBV9 with TRBJ1-2; TRBD1 matches at 10 bases. V was pared by 2 bases and J by 7 bases, with 5 bases of the junction left unmatched. CDR1 and CDR2 from the germline V gene are SGDLS and YYNGEE. The CDR3 contains 14 residues. The CDR3 loop reads CASSVGQGRFGYTF. In DNA, the CDR3 is TGTGCCAGCAGCGTGGGACAGGGGAGGTTTGGCTACACCTTC.

The V call is TRBV6-1, the J call TRBJ1-2; D unclear. The ends were cut back, 5 bases at V and 7 bases at J, with 11 bases in the middle. The germline V gene encodes CDR1 MNHNS and CDR2 SASEGT. This CDR3 is 12 amino acids long. The CDR3 nucleotides are TGTGCCAGCAGTACAACCGTGAGTGGCTACACCTTC. Amino acids: CASSTTVSGYTF.

J is TRBJ2-2 and V is TRBV5-4; D is perhaps TRBD2 (5 bases). The CDR3 covers 15 residues. The germline V and J ends were trimmed by 6 bases and 2 bases, with 14 bases remaining between them. The germline V gene has CDR1 SGHNT and CDR2 YYREEE (reference sequence). The CDR3 sequence: CASTQVGVNTGELFF. The CDR3 DNA is TGTGCCAGCACCCAGGTCGGGGTTAACACCGGGGAGCTGTTTTTT. The complete variable domain, with remaining parts taken from reference TRBV5-4 and TRBJ2-2, reads ETGVTQSPTHLIKTRGQQVTLRCSSQSGHNTVSWYQQALGQGPQFIFQYYREEENGRGNFPPRFSGLQFPNYSSELNVNALELDDSALYLCASTQVGVNTGELFFGEGSRLTVL.

The chain links TRBV5-6 to TRBJ2-1, with D possibly being TRBD2 (6 bases). Trimming shortened V by 3 bases and J by 9 bases, and 13 bases separated the two germline ends. CDR1 and CDR2 from the germline V gene are SGHDT and YYEEEE. This CDR3 comprises 13 residues. CDR3 coding DNA: TGTGCCAGCAGCTCCAAACCGGGACTTGAGCAGTTCTTC. It encodes CASSSKPGLEQFF.

The sample holds one count of this clone. This chain connects TRBV27 to TRBJ2-3, with D unresolved. CDR1 is MNHEY and CDR2 is SMNVEV in the germline V gene (reference sequence). The CDR3 contains 16 residues. Between the trimmed V and J ends, which lost 3 bases and 8 bases, there was a span of 21 bases. CDR3 loop: CASSLLPRLGSGTQYF. In DNA form, the CDR3 reads TGTGCCAGCAGTTTGCTCCCCCGACTGGGATCAGGTACGCAGTATTTT.

As concerns this clone: Distinct nucleotide sequences in the sample also encode this CDR3. This chain connects TRBV7-8 to TRBJ2-2; 8 bases line up with TRBD2. The CDR3 sequence is 19 residues long. Losses at the gene ends were 5 bases for V and 4 bases for J; bases not matched to a gene: 18. The germline V gene has CDR1 SGHVS and CDR2 FQNEAQ. CDR3 nucleotide sequence: TGTGCCAGCAGCGATCCCGGACTAGCAGGAGCGGGTGGCACCGGGGAGCTGTTTTTT. It yields the protein CASSDPGLAGAGGTGELFF.

This chain uses TRBV28 with TRBJ1-2; maybe TRBD1 (5 bases). The CDR3 consists of 15 residues. Trimming took 3 bases from V and 8 from J, leaving 19 bases between them. CDR1 and CDR2 (germline): MDHEN, SYDVKM. This chain's CDR3 is CASSFSSRGLRGYTF. As DNA, the CDR3 is TGTGCCAGCAGTTTCAGCTCCCGGGGCTTGAGGGGCTACACCTTC.

The chain has TRBV6-1 and TRBJ2-3; tentative D call: TRBD1 (5 bases). The CDR3 runs 13 residues. Per germline, CDR1 MNHNS and CDR2 SASEGT. Trimming shortened V by 7 bases and J by 1 base, and 9 bases separated the two germline ends. In nucleotides, the CDR3 is TGTGCCAGCACGATGGGGCGCACAGATACGCAGTATTTT. Protein: CASTMGRTDTQYF.

This chain connects TRBV29-1 to TRBJ2-1; 11 nucleotides line up with TRBD1. The CDR3 has 13 residues. Trimming cost V 7 bases and J 8 bases; bases outside gene matches: 7. Germline lookup yields CDR1 SQVTM and CDR2 ANQGSEA. CDR3 protein: CSADGTGGYEQFF. CDR3 nucleotides: TGCAGCGCAGACGGGACAGGGGGATATGAGCAGTTCTTC.

Concerning this clone itself: Other DNA sequences in this specimen translate into the identical CDR3. The genes are TRBV5-1 and TRBJ2-1, with D perhaps matching TRBD1 or TRBD2 (6 bases each). Germline V CDR1 and CDR2: SGHRS, YFSETQ. Deletions cut 3 bases from V and 3 bases from J, with 16 bases between. The CDR3 is 16 amino acids. The chain's CDR3 is CASSWGGGGYYNEQFF. Written as DNA, the CDR3 is TGCGCCAGCAGCTGGGGAGGTGGGGGCTACTACAATGAGCAGTTCTTC.

V usage is TRBV5-4 and J usage is TRBJ2-3, with 7 bases fitting TRBD2. CDR3 length equals 16 residues. CDR1 and CDR2 (germline): SGHNT, YYREEE (reference sequence). Germline trimming cut 4 bases from V and 7 bases from J; bases unmatched to any gene: 15. The CDR3 bases are TGTGCCAGCAGCCGAAGTCTAGCGGAGCCCCCGAATACGCAGTATTTT. It yields the protein CASSRSLAEPPNTQYF.

This sequence joins TRBV6-5 and TRBJ1-1; unclear D gene. The length of the CDR3 is 11 residues. V lost 8 bases, J lost 3 bases, and 7 bases lay in between. CDR1 is MNHEY and CDR2 is SVGAGI in the germline V gene. This CDR3 reads CASSLDTEAFF. The CDR3 DNA reads TGTGCCAGCTCCCTGGACACTGAAGCTTTCTTT.

The chain carries TRBV19 and TRBJ2-2; 11 bases agree with TRBD2. The V gene end was trimmed by 3 bases and the J gene end by 2 bases; junction bases not matched to a gene: 8. Germline V gene data show CDR1 as LNHDA and CDR2 as SQIVND (reference sequence). This CDR3 comprises 18 residues. CDR3 loop: CASSMEPSGRTNTGELFF. CDR3 DNA: TGTGCCAGTAGTATGGAGCCTAGCGGGAGGACAAACACCGGGGAGCTGTTTTTT. Variable domain in full (rest from reference TRBV19 and TRBJ2-2): DGGITQSPKYLFRKEGQNVTLSCEQNLNHDAMYWYRQDPGQGLRLIYYSQIVNDFQKGDIAEGYSVSREKKESFPLTVTSAQKNPTAFYLCASSMEPSGRTNTGELFFGEGSRLTVL.

V usage is TRBV4-3 and J usage is TRBJ1-2, with TRBD1 identical over 9 bases. V lost 2 bases and J lost 8; bases outside the gene matches: 3. Germline assignment: CDR1 LGHNA and CDR2 YSLEER. The CDR3 length is 13 residues. CDR3 DNA sequence: TGCGCCAGCAGCCAATGGACAGGGGAGGGCTACACCTTC. This encodes CASSQWTGEGYTF.

CDR3 residues: CASSLGEGAYEKLFF. CDR3 nucleotides: TGTGCCAGCTCCCTTGGCGAGGGGGCTTATGAAAAACTGTTTTTT. The J gene is TRBJ1-4, the V gene TRBV18; TRBD1 matches at 7 bases. V was clipped by 6 bases and J by 6 bases; unmatched bases: 10. The germline V gene has CDR1 KGHSH and CDR2 LQKENI. There are 15 residues in the CDR3.